The next 32 T cell receptor beta chains were all read from a single sample in a study of blood T cell repertoires in COVID-19. Sequencing was performed with immunoSEQ multiplex PCR; in TCRdb, only in-frame clones are kept and a portion is missing. The data hold around 200,000 clones, with 75% to 90% observed a single time. Sequencing was done on a sample of PBMCs or T cells enriched from blood (not recorded which). All receptors come from a woman aged 30 to 39 who had been exposed to COVID-19.

J is TRBJ2-7 and V is TRBV19, with a possible D match to TRBD1 (6 bases). The V gene lost 3 bases and the J gene lost 1 base, with 16 bases spanning the gap. The CDR3 is 16 amino acids. Germline V gene data show CDR1 as LNHDA and CDR2 as SQIVND (reference sequence). The CDR3 nucleotides are TGTGCCAGTAGTATCGGGTTCCAGGGGCCATCCTACGAGCAGTACTTC. This encodes CASSIGFQGPSYEQYF.

The chain is built from TRBV18 and TRBJ1-1, with D possibly TRBD1 on 6 matching bases. Trimming pared 4 bases from V and 0 bases from J, leaving 15 bases between. Per germline, CDR1 KGHSH and CDR2 LQKENI. The CDR3 is made up of 16 amino acids. CDR3: CASSLGQKLMNTEAFF. The DNA for the CDR3 is TGTGCCAGCTCACTAGGACAGAAATTAATGAACACTGAAGCTTTCTTT.

The gene calls are TRBV27 and TRBJ2-7, with TRBD1 identical over 7 bases. Germline V gene lookup returns CDR1 MNHEY and CDR2 SMNVEV (reference sequence). The trim removed 5 bases at V and 6 bases at J, leaving 7 bases unmatched. CDR3 length: 13 amino acids. CDR3 amino acids: CASSQIQGPEQYF. In DNA form, the CDR3 reads TGTGCCAGCAGTCAAATACAGGGGCCCGAGCAGTACTTC.

This chain connects TRBV2 to TRBJ1-2; 11 nucleotides line up with TRBD1. J gave up 0 bases and V 8 bases, and 5 bases lay outside the gene matches. This CDR3 has 15 residues. Germline CDR1 SNHLY, CDR2 FYNNEI. CDR3 in DNA: TGTGCCAGCTGGACAGGGGGCACCCCTAACTATGGCTACACCTTC. Translated, it gives CASWTGGTPNYGYTF.

The chain recombines TRBV19 with TRBJ1-1, with TRBD1 matching 7 bases. The CDR3 sequence is 16 residues long. The germline CDR1 and CDR2 sequences are LNHDA and SQIVND (reference sequence). Germline trimming cut 7 bases from V and 1 base from J; bases unmatched to any gene: 12. In DNA, the CDR3 is TGTGCCAGTACCCTCCAGGGGGGCAACCCGAACACTGAAGCTTTCTTT. Protein sequence: CASTLQGGNPNTEAFF.

This chain connects TRBV5-4 to TRBJ2-1, with D perhaps TRBD1 (5 bases). There are 15 residues in the CDR3. V lost 4 bases and J 0 bases, leaving 11 bases between the germline ends. CDR1 is SGHNT, CDR2 YYREEE, per germline (reference sequence). The chain's CDR3 is CASSQAQGSYNEQFF. CDR3 in DNA: TGTGCCAGCAGCCAGGCCCAGGGCTCCTACAATGAGCAGTTCTTC. The variable domain in full, with the rest retrieved from reference TRBV5-4 and TRBJ2-1, is ETGVTQSPTHLIKTRGQQVTLRCSSQSGHNTVSWYQQALGQGPQFIFQYYREEENGRGNFPPRFSGLQFPNYSSELNVNALELDDSALYLCASSQAQGSYNEQFFGPGTRLTVL.

This chain uses TRBV19 with TRBJ1-4; D is unresolved. The length of the CDR3 is 15 residues. Between the trimmed V and J ends, which lost 2 bases and 3 bases, there was a span of 10 bases. Germline V gene lookup returns CDR1 LNHDA and CDR2 SQIVND (reference sequence). This CDR3 reads CASSIIGSANEKLFF. The CDR3 DNA reads TGTGCCAGTAGTATAATCGGGTCTGCTAATGAAAAACTGTTTTTT.

The genes are TRBV29-1 and TRBJ2-2; D not certain. The CDR3 is made up of 10 amino acids. The germline V gene has CDR1 SQVTM and CDR2 ANQGSEA. V was shortened by 6 bases and J by 3 bases, with 2 bases between the two germline ends. This CDR3 is CSVYTGELFF. The CDR3 DNA follows: TGCAGCGTCTACACCGGGGAGCTGTTTTTT.

In its sample, this clone was seen a few times. The same CDR3 arises from other DNA sequences in this sample as well. The chain is built from TRBV3-1 (or the pseudogene TRBV3-2) and TRBJ2-7; D is ambiguous. Germline CDR1 reads LGHDT; CDR2 reads YNNKEL (reference sequence). Deletions cut 1 base from V and 3 bases from J, with 4 bases between. The CDR3 is 12 amino acids. CDR3: CASSQGGYEQYF. Written as DNA, the CDR3 is TGTGCCAGCAGCCAAGGAGGCTACGAGCAGTACTTC.

The table lists this clone with a count of one. The CDR3 spells CASSSLPPGTVFSSYNSPLHF. The CDR3 DNA reads as TGTGCCAGCAGTTCCCTTCCTCCCGGGACAGTCTTTAGCTCCTATAATTCACCCCTCCACTTT. The rearrangement links TRBV28 to TRBJ1-6, with 7 bases identical to TRBD1. The CDR3 runs 21 residues. Germline-derived CDR1 and CDR2 are MDHEN and SYDVKM. V gave up 4 bases and J gave up 0 bases; unmatched junction bases: 18.

The chain carries TRBV1 and TRBJ2-2; TRBD2, the table's D call, lacks a check against the DNA. TRBV1 is a documented pseudogene. The length of the CDR3 is 19 residues. The CDR3 coding sequence is TGCACCAGCAGCCAAGGGGAGCGGGGGGCCTTCTCGAACACCGGGGAGCTGTTTTTT. This encodes CTSSQGERGAFSNTGELFF.

The rearrangement uses TRBV7-9 and TRBJ1-2; 8 nucleotides line up with TRBD1. With V trimmed by 5 bases and J by 2 bases, 7 bases remained unmatched. Germline loops: CDR1 SEHNR, CDR2 FQNEAQ (reference sequence). CDR3 length equals 15 residues. CDR3 sequence (DNA): TGTGCCAGCAGCCTGTGGGACAGGAGAAACTATGGCTACACCTTC. The encoded protein is CASSLWDRRNYGYTF.

The chain combines TRBV2 with TRBJ2-7, with D perhaps matching TRBD1 (6 bases). V was cut by 8 bases and J by 2 bases, with 16 bases left in between. Germline CDR1 SNHLY, CDR2 FYNNEI. The CDR3 covers 14 residues. CDR3 protein: CASGNAGAPYEQYF. The CDR3 DNA follows: TGTGCCAGCGGTAATGCAGGGGCCCCCTACGAGCAGTACTTC.

J is TRBJ1-1 and V is TRBV5-5; 7 bases match TRBD1. CDR1 SGHKS and CDR2 YYEKEE come from the germline V gene (reference sequence). V lost 0 bases to trimming and J lost 6 bases; unmatched junction nucleotides: 2. This CDR3 is 13 amino acids long. The CDR3 sequence: CASSLATGPEAFF. Written as DNA, the CDR3 is TGTGCCAGCAGCTTGGCGACAGGGCCTGAAGCTTTCTTT.

The chain links TRBV5-5 to TRBJ1-1; the D gene is possibly TRBD1 (5 bases). Trimming cost V 4 bases and J 2 bases, with 12 bases left between them. Germline values: CDR1 SGHKS, CDR2 YYEKEE (reference sequence). This CDR3 is 14 amino acids long. CDR3 protein: CASSHRQLNTEAFF. The CDR3 DNA reads as TGTGCCAGCAGCCACCGACAGCTAAACACTGAAGCTTTCTTT.

This chain connects TRBV7-5 to TRBJ2-5; the table calls TRBD1, which could not be checked here. TRBV7-5 corresponds to a pseudogene. The CDR3 is made up of 17 amino acids. CDR3 DNA: TGTGCCAGAAGCTTAGTGGCGCGGCAGGGGGCAGAAGAGACCCAGTACTTC. It translates to CARSLVARQGAEETQYF.

This clone came up a few times. The V call is TRBV12-3 or TRBV12-4, the J call TRBJ1-2; the match to TRBD1 covers 7 bases. After removal of 6 bases from V and 4 bases from J, the junction contained 5 bases not matched to a gene. The CDR3 has 13 amino acids. The DNA of the CDR3 is TGTGCCAGCAGCTCGGACAGGACCTATGGCTACACCTTC. As protein: CASSSDRTYGYTF.

The table lists this clone with a few counts. V usage is TRBV5-6 and J usage is TRBJ1-6; D is ambiguous. This CDR3 is built from 15 residues. Trimming stripped 2 bases from V and 9 bases from J, with 15 bases between. Germline V lookup: CDR1 SGHDT, CDR2 YYEEEE. The CDR3 reads CASSLRASAGSPLHF. CDR3 nucleotide sequence: TGTGCCAGCAGCTTAAGGGCTTCGGCGGGTTCACCCCTCCACTTT.

The genes are TRBV18 and TRBJ1-1; perhaps TRBD1 as D (6 bases). Looked up from germline, CDR1 is KGHSH and CDR2 is LQKENI. V gave up 6 bases and J gave up 3 bases, with 23 bases separating them. The CDR3 loop spans 17 amino acids. CDR3 DNA: TGTGCCAGCTCGTCGATCAGGGGAATTACATCCGACACTGAAGCTTTCTTT. This translates into CASSSIRGITSDTEAFF.

V gene TRBV5-4 combines with J gene TRBJ1-2, with no clear D. V gave up 4 bases and J gave up 5 bases, with 15 bases separating them. The length of the CDR3 is 14 residues. The germline gives CDR1 SGHNT, CDR2 YYREEE (reference sequence). The CDR3 DNA reads as TGTGCCAGCAGCCAATCGACCGTCGGGTATGGCTACACCTTC. Encoded protein: CASSQSTVGYGYTF.

This chain uses TRBV19 with TRBJ1-5, with D uncertain. Trimming pared 4 bases from V and 5 bases from J, leaving 9 bases between. The germline V gene has CDR1 LNHDA and CDR2 SQIVND (reference sequence). The CDR3 is 13 residues long. CDR3 in amino acids: CASSSIGHQPQHF. The CDR3 DNA is TGTGCCAGTAGTAGTATTGGGCATCAGCCCCAGCATTTT.

The gene calls are TRBV24-1 and TRBJ1-2; unclear D gene. The V end was cut by 3 bases, the J end by 4 bases, with 14 bases between. Germline V gene data show CDR1 as KGHDR and CDR2 as SFDVKD. This CDR3 has 15 amino acids. CDR3 nucleotides: TGTGCCACCAGTGATCTGCGGGAGTTCGGCTATGGCTACACCTTC. Its protein product is CATSDLREFGYGYTF.

The rearrangement joins TRBV3-1 (or the pseudogene TRBV3-2) to TRBJ1-2; D might be TRBD1 (5 bases). The CDR3 runs 15 residues. Germline V lookup: CDR1 LGHDT, CDR2 YNNKEL (reference sequence). Trimming stripped 3 bases from V and 4 bases from J, with 15 bases between. The DNA of the CDR3 is TGTGCCAGCAGCCAGAACGGAATTGACAGCTATGGCTACACCTTC. The encoded protein is CASSQNGIDSYGYTF.

The V call is TRBV7-8, the J call TRBJ2-1; 16 bases match TRBD2. The J segment lost 7 bases and the V segment lost 1 base, leaving 13 bases of the junction unmatched. This CDR3 has 20 amino acids. CDR1 SGHVS and CDR2 FQNEAQ come from the germline V gene. The CDR3 bases are TGTGCCAGCAGCTTAGTAGTGGGACCGGGACTAGCGGGGGGGCGGAATGAGCAGTTCTTC. It specifies CASSLVVGPGLAGGRNEQFF.

The rearrangement joins TRBV18 to TRBJ2-3; 8 nucleotides agree with TRBD2. Germline V CDR1 and CDR2: KGHSH, LQKENI. The CDR3 is made up of 15 amino acids. Losses at the gene ends were 3 bases for V and 6 bases for J; bases not matched to a gene: 8. CDR3 sequence: CASSPGIAGRDTQYF. Written as DNA, the CDR3 is TGTGCCAGCTCACCCGGAATAGCGGGGAGGGATACGCAGTATTTT.

This clone was detected a few times. The chain recombines TRBV11-2 with TRBJ2-2, with 11 bases aligning to TRBD1. The CDR3 totals 15 residues. Germline CDR1 is SGHAT and CDR2 is FQNNGV. With 5 bases clipped from V and 7 bases from J, the junction kept 6 bases outside the gene matches. DNA for the CDR3: TGTGCCAGCAGCCAACGGACAGGGGGCTACGGGGAGCTGTTTTTT. Its protein is CASSQRTGGYGELFF.

V usage is TRBV12-5 and J usage is TRBJ2-3; a weak D match, TRBD1 (5 bases). This CDR3 spans 13 amino acids. The germline V gene has CDR1 LGHNT and CDR2 FRNRAP. Trimming removed 4 bases at V and 4 bases at J, with 9 bases between. Here the CDR3 reads CASGSVGPDTQYF. The DNA for the CDR3 is TGTGCTAGTGGTTCGGTGGGGCCAGATACGCAGTATTTT.

This clone was observed a few times. This chain uses TRBV5-1 with TRBJ2-1, with TRBD1 matching 10 bases. The CDR3 contains 15 residues. V was pared by 0 bases and J by 8 bases, with 5 bases of the junction left unmatched. Germline-derived CDR1 and CDR2 are SGHRS and YFSETQ. The CDR3 DNA is TGCGCCAGCAGCTTGGCGGGACAGGGGCACGATGAGCAGTTCTTC. Its translation is CASSLAGQGHDEQFF.

The gene calls are TRBV11-3 and TRBJ1-2; TRBD1 aligns across 8 bases. The CDR3 has 13 amino acids. Germline values: CDR1 SGHNT, CDR2 YENEEA. V lost 5 bases and J lost 6; bases outside the gene matches: 5. The CDR3 DNA reads TGTGCCAGCAGCCCTCGGACAGGGAATGGCTACACCTTC. Its translation: CASSPRTGNGYTF.

The chain is built from TRBV29-1 and TRBJ1-3; the match to TRBD1 covers 9 bases. Germline CDR1 SQVTM, CDR2 ANQGSEA. The CDR3 has 16 amino acids. The J segment lost 1 base and the V segment lost 8 bases, leaving 12 bases of the junction unmatched. CDR3: CSIPGQGNRSGNTIYF. DNA for the CDR3: TGCAGCATACCGGGACAGGGAAATCGTTCTGGAAACACCATATATTTT.

This clone was found once. This chain uses TRBV6-5 with TRBJ1-1; no definite D call. Germline loops: CDR1 MNHEY, CDR2 SVGAGI. CDR3 length equals 15 residues. V lost 2 bases and J lost 0, with 10 bases in between. CDR3 amino acids: CASSYREGLNTEAFF. In DNA form, the CDR3 reads TGTGCCAGCAGTTACCGAGAGGGTTTGAACACTGAAGCTTTCTTT.

The genes are TRBV5-1 and TRBJ1-3; D gene uncertain. Per germline, CDR1 SGHRS and CDR2 YFSETQ. V gave up 6 bases and J gave up 0 bases, with 7 bases separating them. The CDR3 covers 13 residues. CDR3: CASNSGSGNTIYF. Here the CDR3 DNA reads TGCGCCAGCAACAGCGGCTCTGGAAACACCATATATTTT.